Presented here are 30 T cell receptor beta chains from one specimen sequenced in a study of OX40 agonist ivuxolimab in advanced cancers. Assay used: immunoSEQ multiplex PCR; TCRdb lists only in-frame clones, some missing. The sample includes approximately 13,000 clones, 70% to 90% of them seen just once. The material was CD4+ or CD8+ T cells sorted from blood, obtained in a trial of the OX40 agonist ivuxolimab. The receptors shown here come from an adult with an advanced solid tumor such as melanoma, head and neck, liver or kidney cancer.

The chain employs TRBV27 and TRBJ2-2; D is uncertain. V was trimmed by 7 bases and J by 1 base, leaving 10 bases between them. Germline V gene data show CDR1 as MNHEY and CDR2 as SMNVEV (reference sequence). The CDR3 is made up of 14 amino acids. CDR3 sequence reads: CASKDHMNTGELFF. The CDR3 DNA follows: TGTGCCAGCAAGGACCACATGAACACCGGGGAGCTGTTTTTT.

This clone was counted a single time. V usage is TRBV6-6 and J usage is TRBJ2-1; 11 bases are shared with TRBD2. Trimming at V came to 6 bases and at J to 7 bases, leaving 8 bases not matched to a gene. CDR3 length equals 15 residues. Germline-derived CDR1 and CDR2 are MNHNY and SVGAGI (reference sequence). The chain's CDR3 is CASRLAGGPGNEQFF. CDR3 nucleotide sequence: TGTGCCAGCAGATTAGCGGGAGGGCCAGGGAATGAGCAGTTCTTC.

CDR3: CASSPLGGSEETQYF. DNA of the CDR3: TGTGCCAGCAGTCCCCTGGGTGGCAGTGAGGAGACCCAGTACTTC. This sequence joins TRBV27 and TRBJ2-5; no reliable D call. The germline V gene encodes CDR1 MNHEY and CDR2 SMNVEV (reference sequence). The CDR3 is made up of 15 amino acids. V lost 5 bases and J lost 5, with 18 bases in between.

The chain links TRBV7-4 to TRBJ2-3, with 8 bases lining up with TRBD2. This CDR3 comprises 16 residues. Germline V gene sequence: CDR1 SGHVT, CDR2 SQSDAQ. Unmatched junction bases numbered 7, after V lost 5 bases and J lost 0 bases. CDR3 region: CASSHRTSRSTDTQYF. CDR3 nucleotides: TGTGCCAGCAGCCACCGGACTAGCCGGAGCACAGATACGCAGTATTTT.

J is TRBJ1-1 and V is TRBV19, with 12 positions matching TRBD1. Germline-derived CDR1 and CDR2 are LNHDA and SQIVND (reference sequence). The junction had 6 bases not matched to a gene; V was cut back by 7 bases and J by 0 bases. There are 16 residues in the CDR3. The CDR3 DNA reads TGTGCCAGTATCGGGACAGGGGGCTCCCTGAACACTGAAGCTTTCTTT. Translated, it gives CASIGTGGSLNTEAFF.

The gene calls are TRBV21-1 and TRBJ1-6. TRBV21-1 is a pseudogene. There are 12 residues in the CDR3. The CDR3 here is CAPGGFCSPLHF. CDR3 nucleotide sequence: TGTGCTCCGGGGGGGTTTTGTTCACCCCTCCACTTT.

The chain combines TRBV5-7 with TRBJ2-7; 7 bases fit TRBD1. TRBV5-7 is an ORF; its function is uncertain. This CDR3 contains 13 residues. Trimming at V came to 5 bases and at J to 3 bases, leaving 5 bases not matched to a gene. The CDR3 DNA follows: TGTGCCAGCAGGCCCGACAGGGACTACGAGCAGTACTTC. Its protein is CASRPDRDYEQYF.

V is TRBV9 and J is TRBJ1-3; D remains ambiguous. CDR3 size: 15 residues. V lost 1 base and J 0 bases, leaving 8 bases between the germline ends. Germline-derived CDR1 and CDR2 are SGDLS and YYNGEE. CDR3 DNA sequence: TGTGCCAGCAGCGTATCCGGCAGCTCTGGAAACACCATATATTTT. Its translation is CASSVSGSSGNTIYF.

This clone rates as medium-sized. This chain links TRBV7-3 with TRBJ2-7, with a tentative D call TRBD2 (7 bases). Germline CDR1 and CDR2: SGHTA and FQGTGA. The CDR3 runs to 15 residues. Deletions cut 2 bases from V and 2 bases from J, with 13 bases between. CDR3 loop: CASSLEVGGPYEQYF. The CDR3 nucleotides are TGTGCCAGCAGCTTAGAGGTCGGGGGGCCCTACGAGCAGTACTTC. Filled out from reference TRBV7-3 and TRBJ2-7, the complete variable domain reads GAGVSQTPSNKVTEKGKYVELRCDPISGHTALYWYRQSLGQGPEFLIYFQGTGAADDSGLPNDRFFAVRPEGSVSTLKIQRTERGDSAVYLCASSLEVGGPYEQYFGPGTRLTVT.

The chain links TRBV7-9 to TRBJ2-2; 10 nucleotides agree with TRBD1. This CDR3 has 15 amino acids. The ends lost 5 bases at V and 2 bases at J; junction bases unmatched: 2. Germline V gene lookup returns CDR1 SEHNR and CDR2 FQNEAQ (reference sequence). The CDR3 coding sequence is TGTGCCAGCAGCATGACAGGGGGCAACACCGGGGAGCTGTTTTTT. This gives the protein CASSMTGGNTGELFF.

The rearrangement uses TRBV6-5 and TRBJ2-5; tentative D call: TRBD1 (6 bases). CDR3 size: 14 residues. V gave up 3 bases and J gave up 2 bases, with 10 bases separating them. Germline CDR1 is MNHEY and CDR2 is SVGAGI. The chain's CDR3 is CASSYPGQQETQYF. CDR3 DNA sequence: TGTGCCAGCAGTTATCCCGGACAGCAAGAGACCCAGTACTTC.

V and J are TRBV29-1 and TRBJ1-2, with D possibly being TRBD1 (5 bases). The V gene lost 6 bases and the J gene lost 10 bases, with 12 bases spanning the gap. The germline V gene has CDR1 SQVTM and CDR2 ANQGSEA. The CDR3 runs to 10 residues. The CDR3 DNA reads TGCAGCGTCTTCGCCAGGGTCTACACCTTC. Translated: CSVFARVYTF.

The gene calls are TRBV28 and TRBJ2-4, with a weak D call TRBD1 (5 bases). Germline loops: CDR1 MDHEN, CDR2 SYDVKM. Trimming removed 6 bases from V and 8 bases from J, with 17 bases in between. CDR3 length equals 14 residues. The CDR3 DNA is TGTGCCAGCAGGCCTACAGGTCCCCAGGACATTCAGTACTTC. This sequence encodes CASRPTGPQDIQYF.

This sequence joins TRBV6-5 and TRBJ2-1; 10 bases match TRBD2. Trimming cost V 4 bases and J 0 bases; bases outside gene matches: 3. CDR3 length equals 16 residues. Germline CDR1 is MNHEY and CDR2 is SVGAGI. CDR3: CASSSLAGGSYNEQFF. Written as DNA, the CDR3 is TGTGCCAGCAGTTCATTAGCGGGGGGCTCCTACAATGAGCAGTTCTTC.

This clone was observed a single time. This rearrangement joins TRBV20-1 to TRBJ2-1; D is perhaps TRBD2 (6 bases). Germline V gene sequence: CDR1 DFQATT, CDR2 SNEGSKA (reference sequence). This CDR3 is 11 amino acids long. Trimming shortened V by 6 bases and J by 7 bases, and 10 bases separated the two germline ends. This CDR3 is CSAMGRNEQFF. The DNA of the CDR3 is TGCAGTGCCATGGGGAGGAATGAGCAGTTCTTC.

This rearrangement joins TRBV6-5 to TRBJ2-7; D gene uncertain. Trimming took 10 bases from V and 0 from J, leaving 13 bases between them. There are 13 residues in the CDR3. CDR1 is MNHEY and CDR2 is SVGAGI in the germline V gene. The CDR3 region is CATRRVSSYEQYF. CDR3 sequence (DNA): TGTGCCACAAGACGGGTGAGCTCCTACGAGCAGTACTTC.

The chain recombines TRBV2 with TRBJ2-5; no clear D. Germline CDR1 reads SNHLY; CDR2 reads FYNNEI. The length of the CDR3 is 10 residues. V gave up 7 bases and J gave up 5 bases, with 5 bases separating them. CDR3 region: CASTWETQYF. The CDR3 coding sequence is TGTGCCAGCACATGGGAGACCCAGTACTTC.

The chain uses TRBV9 and TRBJ2-2; 9 nucleotides line up with TRBD2. With 0 bases clipped from V and 8 bases from J, the junction kept 11 bases outside the gene matches. The germline V gene encodes CDR1 SGDLS and CDR2 YYNGEE. This CDR3 is 17 amino acids long. The CDR3 sequence: CASSVGAGGPGVGELFF. The CDR3 nucleotides read TGTGCCAGCAGCGTAGGAGCGGGAGGCCCGGGGGTTGGGGAGCTGTTTTTT.

This clone has a handful of counts. This chain uses TRBV7-3 with TRBJ2-7; 7 bases match TRBD1. Germline loops: CDR1 SGHTA, CDR2 FQGTGA. The junction had 5 bases not matched to a gene; V was cut back by 6 bases and J by 3 bases. The CDR3 is 13 amino acids. CDR3 sequence reads: CASRPDRDYEQYF. The CDR3 DNA follows: TGTGCCAGCAGGCCCGACAGGGACTACGAGCAGTACTTC.

The chain couples TRBV9 to TRBJ2-1; 7 bases align to TRBD1. CDR1 is SGDLS and CDR2 is YYNGEE in the germline V gene. With V trimmed by 3 bases and J by 0 bases, 9 bases remained unmatched. The CDR3 runs 17 residues. CDR3 residues: CASSDDMGDSSYNEQFF. Here the CDR3 DNA reads TGTGCCAGCAGCGACGACATGGGGGACAGCTCCTACAATGAGCAGTTCTTC.

V gene TRBV6-5 combines with J gene TRBJ2-7; 9 bases align to TRBD2. Germline V CDR1 and CDR2: MNHEY, SVGAGI. V was clipped by 3 bases and J by 5 bases; unmatched bases: 8. This CDR3 has 15 amino acids. This CDR3 reads CASSYSIAGAHEQYF. The CDR3 nucleotides are TGTGCCAGCAGTTATTCTATAGCGGGAGCGCACGAGCAGTACTTC.

The chain combines TRBV21-1 with TRBJ1-5; the tabulated D call, TRBD1, remains unverified against the DNA. TRBV21-1 is a known pseudogene. The CDR3 has 12 amino acids. CDR3 coding DNA: TGTGCCAGCAGCAAAGGAGACACCTGCCAGCATTTT. Protein sequence: CASSKGDTCQHF.

By share, this clone ranks as medium-sized. The chain recombines TRBV7-9 with TRBJ2-7, with TRBD2 matching over 8 bases. The germline CDR1 and CDR2 sequences are SEHNR and FQNEAQ (reference sequence). The V and J ends lost 4 bases and 6 bases, in that order; junction bases with no gene match: 2. This CDR3 has 12 amino acids. DNA of the CDR3: TGTGCCAGCAGCTCTCTAGCGGGCGAGCAGTACTTC. Amino acid sequence: CASSSLAGEQYF.

This clone appeared a few times. The genes are TRBV7-6 and TRBJ2-7; 8 positions agree with TRBD2. Germline V lookup: CDR1 SGHVS, CDR2 FNYEAQ. The trim removed 8 bases at V and 7 bases at J, leaving 7 bases unmatched. This CDR3 has 12 amino acids. CDR3 loop: CASSGPGGEQYF. DNA of the CDR3: TGTGCCAGCTCAGGGCCGGGGGGGGAGCAGTACTTC. Variable domain in full (rest from reference TRBV7-6 and TRBJ2-7): GAGVSQSPRYKVTKRGQDVALRCDPISGHVSLYWYRQALGQGPEFLTYFNYEAQQDKSGLPNDRFSAERPEGSISTLTIQRTEQRDSAMYRCASSGPGGEQYFGPGTRLTVT.

V and J are TRBV19 and TRBJ2-2, with D tentatively TRBD2 (6 bases). The V and J ends lost 7 bases and 0 bases respectively, with 15 bases between them. CDR3 size: 16 residues. From germline, CDR1 is LNHDA and CDR2 SQIVND (reference sequence). The CDR3 reads CASIGPGGANTGELFF. The CDR3 bases are TGTGCCAGTATAGGGCCTGGAGGGGCGAACACCGGGGAGCTGTTTTTT.

This clone was seen only once. V usage is TRBV12-5 and J usage is TRBJ2-1, with D possibly being TRBD2 (6 bases). Germline-derived CDR1 and CDR2 are LGHNT and FRNRAP. The CDR3 spans 13 residues. V shed 6 bases and J shed 5 bases, with 11 bases lying between them. DNA of the CDR3: TGTGCTAGTGGAGAAGGACTACACAATGAGCAGTTCTTC. Translating it yields CASGEGLHNEQFF.

The chain combines TRBV4-3 with TRBJ1-2; D possibly corresponds to TRBD1 (5 bases). V was trimmed by 4 bases and J by 7 bases, leaving 13 bases between them. CDR3 length: 13 amino acids. Germline V gene lookup returns CDR1 LGHNA and CDR2 YSLEER. Here the CDR3 DNA reads TGCGCCAGCAGCCGAGCAGGGTTCGGTGGCTACACCTTC. It yields the protein CASSRAGFGGYTF.

The chain recombines TRBV7-9 with TRBJ2-2, with TRBD1 identical over 8 bases. Germline CDR1 SEHNR, CDR2 FQNEAQ (reference sequence). J was trimmed by 5 bases and V by 7 bases; bases with no gene match: 9. The CDR3 has 15 residues. In DNA form, the CDR3 reads TGTGCCAGCATCCTCTCAGGGGGCTCTACCGGGGAGCTGTTTTTT. It is translated as CASILSGGSTGELFF.

This clone has just a few counts. The chain recombines TRBV7-9 with TRBJ1-2; D not resolved. V shed 5 bases and J shed 8 bases, with 18 bases lying between them. The V gene's germline CDR1 is SEHNR and CDR2 FQNEAQ (reference sequence). The CDR3 sequence is 14 residues long. The chain's CDR3 is CASSTLSRMWGYTF. CDR3 nucleotides: TGTGCCAGCAGCACTCTGAGCCGTATGTGGGGCTACACCTTC.

The chain employs TRBV9 and TRBJ1-5, with D possibly matching TRBD1 (6 bases). The CDR3 consists of 15 residues. The ends were cut back, 4 bases at V and 1 base at J, with 12 bases in the middle. Germline V gene sequence: CDR1 SGDLS, CDR2 YYNGEE. The CDR3 DNA follows: TGTGCCAGCAGCCAACAGGGCTGGAGCAATCAGCCCCAGCATTTT. Translated: CASSQQGWSNQPQHF.